This T cell receptor beta chain was recovered during a study of cytomegalovirus exposure and HLA in healthy donors. The CDR3 loop spans 21 amino acids. V lost 10 bases and J lost 3; bases outside the gene matches: 30. In germline, CDR1 is MDHEN, CDR2 SYDVKM. Study outcomes and limitations: Cytomegalovirus-associated TCR beta chains were listed, numbering roughly 150. In vitro testing confirmed a few CMV-associated chains as specific for CMV antigens.

With regard to this clone: The target antigen is unknown.

Only in-frame clones appear in the TCRdb table, and some are missing; sequencing was by immunoSEQ multiplex PCR. Of around 190,000 clones listed, 85% are singletons. The TCR originated in a man between 18 and 35 years old in good health and CMV-seropositive. The sample comprised PBMCs. The gene calls are TRBV28 and TRBJ2-1; 7 bases fit TRBD1. Here the CDR3 reads CATFSGTDPHRLRFNYNEQFF. CDR3 in DNA: TGTGCCACCTTTTCCGGGACAGACCCCCACAGGCTGAGGTTTAACTACAATGAGCAGTTCTTC.